The clone carrying this T cell receptor beta chain was found many times. No antigen is known for it. MiXCR was run by TCRdb on the 5' RACE reads, yielding one entry per CDR3 protein. The sample carries 690,000 or so distinct CDR3 sequences, around 8.6% recorded once. This CDR3 is 15 amino acids long. J was trimmed by 5 bases and V by 6 bases; bases with no gene match: 8. Germline V gene lookup returns CDR1 LGHDT and CDR2 YNNKEL (reference sequence). The data originate from a study of identical twins. Regarding the study as a whole: A lower insertion count was a feature of abundant cord blood beta clonotypes, with no such feature in memory repertoires.

Separately, the same data were catalogued under a study of yellow fever vaccine responses in identical twins.

Sequencing was carried out using PBMCs. The clonotype was recovered from a woman under 30 in good health. The chain joins TRBV3-1 to TRBJ2-3; 10 nucleotides match TRBD2. DNA for the CDR3: TGTGCCAGCAGTCAGCCTAGCGGGGGCCAAGATACGCAGTATTTT. Its protein is CASSQPSGGQDTQYF.